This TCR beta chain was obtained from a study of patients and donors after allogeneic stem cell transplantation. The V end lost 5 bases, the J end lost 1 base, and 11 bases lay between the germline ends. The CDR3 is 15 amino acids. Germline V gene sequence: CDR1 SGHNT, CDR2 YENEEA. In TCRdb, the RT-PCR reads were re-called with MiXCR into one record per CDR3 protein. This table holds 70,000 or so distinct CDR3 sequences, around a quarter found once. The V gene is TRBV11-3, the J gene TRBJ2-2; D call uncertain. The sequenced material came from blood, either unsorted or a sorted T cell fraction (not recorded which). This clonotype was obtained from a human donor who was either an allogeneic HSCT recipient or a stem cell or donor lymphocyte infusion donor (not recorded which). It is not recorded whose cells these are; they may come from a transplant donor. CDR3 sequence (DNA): TGTGCCAGCAGCCGCGGTCCGATGAACACCGGGGAGCTGTTTTTT. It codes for CASSRGPMNTGELFF.